This T cell receptor beta chain derives from a study of regulatory T cells in long-lasting Graves disease. General study points: Persistent Graves' patients possessed reduced TCR diversity relative to recently diagnosed ones. Fewer public clonotypes were shared by new patients (around 990) than by persistent patients (around 2,800).

This sample's time point: newly diagnosed GD, antithyroid drugs for less than 3 months. Extracted RNA from PBMCs served as the source of the TCR library. Many counts were recorded for this clonotype. No antigen is known for it. Assembly of TCR beta libraries relied on iRepertoire HTBI primers together with Arm-PCR of CDR3 regions. MiXCR, applied by TCRdb to the multiplex PCR reads, yields one record per CDR3 protein. The sample has 300,000 to 400,000 distinct CDR3 sequences, over 15% seen once. This receptor was taken from a female donor with Graves disease. The specimen comprised peripheral blood mononuclear cells (PBMCs), sampled at new diagnosis, from a patient treated with antithyroid drugs.

The CDR3 loop is CASSSVGTGSYNEQFF. In nucleotides, the CDR3 is TGTGCCAGCAGCTCTGTGGGGACAGGCTCCTACAATGAGCAGTTCTTC. The chain carries TRBV11-1 and TRBJ2-1; 8 bases are a match to TRBD1. Germline values: CDR1 SGHAT, CDR2 FQDESV (reference sequence). The CDR3 runs to 16 residues. The V gene end was trimmed by 4 bases and the J gene end by 0 bases; junction bases not matched to a gene: 5.